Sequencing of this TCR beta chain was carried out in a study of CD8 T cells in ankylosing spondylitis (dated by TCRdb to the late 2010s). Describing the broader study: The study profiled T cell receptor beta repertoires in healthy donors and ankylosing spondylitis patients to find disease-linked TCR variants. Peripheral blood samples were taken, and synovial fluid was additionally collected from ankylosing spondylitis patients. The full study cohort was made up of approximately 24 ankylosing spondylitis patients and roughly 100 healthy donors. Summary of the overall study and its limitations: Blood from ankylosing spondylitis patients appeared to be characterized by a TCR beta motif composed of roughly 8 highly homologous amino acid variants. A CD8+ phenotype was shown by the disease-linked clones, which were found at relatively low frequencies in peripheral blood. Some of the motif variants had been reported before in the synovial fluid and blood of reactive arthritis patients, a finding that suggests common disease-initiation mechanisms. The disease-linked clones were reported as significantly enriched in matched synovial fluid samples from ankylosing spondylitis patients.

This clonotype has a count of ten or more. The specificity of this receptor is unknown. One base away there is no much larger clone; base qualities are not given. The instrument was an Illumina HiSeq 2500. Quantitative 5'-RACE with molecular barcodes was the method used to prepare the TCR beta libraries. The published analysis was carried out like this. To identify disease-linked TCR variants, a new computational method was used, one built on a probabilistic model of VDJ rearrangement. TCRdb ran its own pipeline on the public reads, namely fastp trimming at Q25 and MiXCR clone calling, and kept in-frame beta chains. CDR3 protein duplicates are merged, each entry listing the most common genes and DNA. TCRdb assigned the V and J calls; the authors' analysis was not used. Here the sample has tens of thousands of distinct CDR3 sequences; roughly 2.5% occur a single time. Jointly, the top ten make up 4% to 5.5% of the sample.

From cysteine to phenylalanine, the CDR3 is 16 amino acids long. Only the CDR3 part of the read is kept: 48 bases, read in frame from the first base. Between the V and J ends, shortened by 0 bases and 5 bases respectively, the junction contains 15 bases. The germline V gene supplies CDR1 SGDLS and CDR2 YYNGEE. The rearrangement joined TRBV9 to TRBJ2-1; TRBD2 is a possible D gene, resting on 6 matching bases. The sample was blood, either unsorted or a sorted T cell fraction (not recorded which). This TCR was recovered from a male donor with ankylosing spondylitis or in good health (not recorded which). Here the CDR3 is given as CASSVELAAFNNEQFF. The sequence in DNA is TGTGCCAGCAGCGTAGAGTTAGCGGCTTTTAACAATGAGCAGTTCTTC. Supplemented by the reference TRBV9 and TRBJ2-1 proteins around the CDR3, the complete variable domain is DSGVTQTPKHLITATGQRVTLRCSPRSGDLSVYWYQQSLDQGLQFLIQYYNGEERAKGNILERFSAQQFPDLHSELNLSSLELGDSALYFCASSVELAAFNNEQFFGPGTRLTVL.